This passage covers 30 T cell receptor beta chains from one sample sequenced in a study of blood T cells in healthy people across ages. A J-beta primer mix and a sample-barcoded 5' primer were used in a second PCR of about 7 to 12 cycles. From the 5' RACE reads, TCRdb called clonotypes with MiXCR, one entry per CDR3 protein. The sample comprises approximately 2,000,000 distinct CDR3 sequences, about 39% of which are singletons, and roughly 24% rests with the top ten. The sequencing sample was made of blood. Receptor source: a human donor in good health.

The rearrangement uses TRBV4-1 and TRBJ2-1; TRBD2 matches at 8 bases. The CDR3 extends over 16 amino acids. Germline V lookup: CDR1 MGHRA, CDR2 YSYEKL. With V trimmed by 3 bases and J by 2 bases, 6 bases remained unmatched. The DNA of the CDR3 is TGCGCCAGCAGCCACCCCGGGACTAGGGCCTACAATGAGCAGTTCTTC. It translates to CASSHPGTRAYNEQFF.

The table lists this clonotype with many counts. CDR3 region: CASSHRDRNSPLHF. DNA for the CDR3: TGCGCCAGCAGCCATAGGGACAGGAATTCACCCCTCCACTTT. The rearrangement uses TRBV4-3 and TRBJ1-6; 8 bases are shared with TRBD1. V lost 3 bases, J lost 7 bases, and 2 bases stayed unmatched. CDR3 size: 14 residues. The germline V gene has CDR1 LGHNA and CDR2 YSLEER.

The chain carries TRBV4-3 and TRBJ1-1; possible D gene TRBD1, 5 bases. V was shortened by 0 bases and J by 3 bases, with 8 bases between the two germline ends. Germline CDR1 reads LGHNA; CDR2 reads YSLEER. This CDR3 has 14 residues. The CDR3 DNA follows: TGCGCCAGCAGCCAAGAGGGGGTTCACACTGAAGCTTTCTTT. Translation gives CASSQEGVHTEAFF.

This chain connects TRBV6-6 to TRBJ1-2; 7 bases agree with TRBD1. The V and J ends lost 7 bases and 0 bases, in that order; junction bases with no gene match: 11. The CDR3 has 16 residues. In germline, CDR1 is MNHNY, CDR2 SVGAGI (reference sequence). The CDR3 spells CASIHTGQPTNYGYTF. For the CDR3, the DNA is TGTGCCAGCATCCATACGGGACAGCCTACTAACTATGGCTACACCTTC.

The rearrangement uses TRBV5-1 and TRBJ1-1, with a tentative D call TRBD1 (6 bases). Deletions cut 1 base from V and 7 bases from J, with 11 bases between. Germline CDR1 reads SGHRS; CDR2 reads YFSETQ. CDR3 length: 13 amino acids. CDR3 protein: CASSLWGADEAFF. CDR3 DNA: TGCGCCAGCAGCTTGTGGGGGGCCGATGAAGCTTTCTTT.

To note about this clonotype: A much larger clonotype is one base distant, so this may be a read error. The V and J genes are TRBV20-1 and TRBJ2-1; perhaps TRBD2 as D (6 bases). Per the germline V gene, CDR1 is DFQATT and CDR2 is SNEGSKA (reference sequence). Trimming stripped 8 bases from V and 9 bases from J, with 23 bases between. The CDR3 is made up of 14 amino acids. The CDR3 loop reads CSTSGTGGDSEQFF. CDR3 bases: TGCAGTACTTCCGGGACTGGCGGGGATAGTGAGCAGTTCTTC.

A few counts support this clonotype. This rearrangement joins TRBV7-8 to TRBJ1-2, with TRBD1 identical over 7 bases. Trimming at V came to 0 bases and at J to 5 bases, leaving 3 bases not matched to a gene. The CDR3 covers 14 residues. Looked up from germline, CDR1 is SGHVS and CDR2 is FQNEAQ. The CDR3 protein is CASSLAAGGYGYTF. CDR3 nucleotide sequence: TGTGCCAGCAGCTTAGCGGCAGGGGGATATGGCTACACCTTC.

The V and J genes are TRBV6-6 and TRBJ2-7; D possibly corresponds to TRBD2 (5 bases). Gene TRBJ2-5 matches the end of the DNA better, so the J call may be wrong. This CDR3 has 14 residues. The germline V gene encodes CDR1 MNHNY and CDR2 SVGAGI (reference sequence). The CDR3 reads CASSRTSTVETQYF. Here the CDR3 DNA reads TGTGCCAGCAGCCGGACTTCGACCGTGGAGACCCAGTACTTC.

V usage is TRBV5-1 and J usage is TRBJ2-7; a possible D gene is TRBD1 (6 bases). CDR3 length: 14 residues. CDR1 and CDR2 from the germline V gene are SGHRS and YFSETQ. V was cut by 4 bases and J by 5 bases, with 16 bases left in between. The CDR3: CASSRTEMQDEQYF. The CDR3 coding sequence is TGCGCCAGCAGCCGGACAGAGATGCAAGACGAGCAGTACTTC. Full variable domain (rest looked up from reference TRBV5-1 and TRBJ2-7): KAGVTQTPRYLIKTRGQQVTLSCSPISGHRSVSWYQQTPGQGLQFLFEYFSETQRNKGNFPGRFSGRQFSNSRSEMNVSTLELGDSALYLCASSRTEMQDEQYFGPGTRLTVT.

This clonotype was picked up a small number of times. Here the CDR3 DNA reads TGTGCCAGTGAGGGGGACGTCAACACCATATATTTT. Protein: CASEGDVNTIYF. The J gene is TRBJ1-3, the V gene TRBV2; tentative D call: TRBD1 (6 bases). V was shortened by 9 bases and J by 7 bases, with 13 bases between the two germline ends. Germline lookup yields CDR1 SNHLY and CDR2 FYNNEI. The CDR3 length is 12 residues.

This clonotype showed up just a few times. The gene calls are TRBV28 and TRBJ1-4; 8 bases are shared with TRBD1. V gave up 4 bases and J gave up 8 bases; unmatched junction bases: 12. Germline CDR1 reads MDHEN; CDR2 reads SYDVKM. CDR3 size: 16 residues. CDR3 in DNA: TGTGCCAGCAGTTCAGCCGGGACAGGCAACCGGGAAAAACTGTTTTTT. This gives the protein CASSSAGTGNREKLFF.

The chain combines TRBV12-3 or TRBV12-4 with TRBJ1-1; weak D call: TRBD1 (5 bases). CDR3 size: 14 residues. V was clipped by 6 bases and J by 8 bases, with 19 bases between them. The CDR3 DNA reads TGTGCCAGCAGCACAAGGACAACCCCGGAAGAAGCTTTCTTT. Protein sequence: CASSTRTTPEEAFF.

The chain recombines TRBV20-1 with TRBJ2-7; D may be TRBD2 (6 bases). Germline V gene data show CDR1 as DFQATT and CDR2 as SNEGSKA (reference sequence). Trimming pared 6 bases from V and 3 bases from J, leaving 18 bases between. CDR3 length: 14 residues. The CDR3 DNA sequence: TGCAGTGCAAAGGAGGGGCGGCAGGGCTACGAGCAGTACTTC. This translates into CSAKEGRQGYEQYF.

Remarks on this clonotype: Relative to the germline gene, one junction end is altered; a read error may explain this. The CDR3 here is CASSPRGETRYF. CDR3 DNA: TGTGCCAGCAGCCCCAGGGGAGAGACCCGGTACTTC. This chain uses TRBV7-9 with TRBJ2-5, with D tentatively TRBD1 (6 bases). The CDR3 spans 12 residues. The germline V gene has CDR1 SEHNR and CDR2 FQNEAQ (reference sequence).

This CDR3 reads CASSPPVNPYEQYF. The CDR3 DNA reads TGTGCCAGCAGCCCTCCGGTTAATCCCTACGAGCAGTACTTC. The chain recombines TRBV7-9 with TRBJ2-7; D is unresolved. Germline CDR1 SEHNR, CDR2 FQNEAQ (reference sequence). Trimming removed 5 bases at V and 2 bases at J, with 13 bases between. The CDR3 contains 14 residues.

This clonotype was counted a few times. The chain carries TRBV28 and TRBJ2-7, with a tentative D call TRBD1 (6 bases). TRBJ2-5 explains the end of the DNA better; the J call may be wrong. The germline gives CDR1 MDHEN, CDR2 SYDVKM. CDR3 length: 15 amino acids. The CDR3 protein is CASSSGLQGEETQYF. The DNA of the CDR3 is TGTGCCAGCAGTTCCGGATTACAGGGAGAAGAGACCCAGTACTTC.

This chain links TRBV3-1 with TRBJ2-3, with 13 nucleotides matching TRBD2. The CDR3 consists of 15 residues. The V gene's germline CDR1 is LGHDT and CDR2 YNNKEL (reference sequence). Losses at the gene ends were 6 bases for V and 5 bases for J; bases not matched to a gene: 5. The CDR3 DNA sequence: TGTGCCAGCAGTACGCGGACTAGCGGGAGAGATACGCAGTATTTT. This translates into CASSTRTSGRDTQYF.

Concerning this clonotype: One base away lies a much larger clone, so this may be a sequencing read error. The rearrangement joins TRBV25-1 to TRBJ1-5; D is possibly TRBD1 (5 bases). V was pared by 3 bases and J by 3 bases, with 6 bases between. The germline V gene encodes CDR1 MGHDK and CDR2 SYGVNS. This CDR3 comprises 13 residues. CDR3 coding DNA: TGTGCCAGCAGTGAGGGGGACAATCAGCCCCAGCATTTT. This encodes CASSEGDNQPQHF.

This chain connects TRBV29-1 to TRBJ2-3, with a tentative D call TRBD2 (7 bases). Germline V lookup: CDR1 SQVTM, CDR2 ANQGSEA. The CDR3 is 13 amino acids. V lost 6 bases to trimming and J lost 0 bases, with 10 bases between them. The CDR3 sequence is CSVGGPSTDTQYF. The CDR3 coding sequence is TGCAGCGTCGGGGGGCCGAGCACAGATACGCAGTATTTT.

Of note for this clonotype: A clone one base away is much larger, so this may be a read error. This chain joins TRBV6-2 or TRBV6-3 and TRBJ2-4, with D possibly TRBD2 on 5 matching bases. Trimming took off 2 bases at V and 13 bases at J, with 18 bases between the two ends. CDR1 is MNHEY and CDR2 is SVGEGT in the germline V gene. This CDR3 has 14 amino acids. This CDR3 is CASSYVRGNNEQYF. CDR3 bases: TGTGCCAGCAGTTACGTTCGGGGAAACAATGAGCAGTACTTC.

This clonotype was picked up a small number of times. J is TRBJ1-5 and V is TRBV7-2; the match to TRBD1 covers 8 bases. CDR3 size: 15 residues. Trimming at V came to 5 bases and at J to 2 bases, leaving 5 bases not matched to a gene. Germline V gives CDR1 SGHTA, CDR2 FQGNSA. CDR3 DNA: TGTGCCAGCAGCGACTCGGACAGGGGCAATCAGCCCCAGCATTTT. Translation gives CASSDSDRGNQPQHF.

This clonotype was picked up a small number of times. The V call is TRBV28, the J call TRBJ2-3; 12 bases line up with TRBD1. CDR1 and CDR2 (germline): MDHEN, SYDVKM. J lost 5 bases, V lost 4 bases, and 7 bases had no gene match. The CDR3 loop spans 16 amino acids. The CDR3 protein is CASSSPGQGAGDTQYF. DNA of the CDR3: TGTGCCAGCAGTTCTCCGGGACAGGGGGCAGGAGATACGCAGTATTTT.

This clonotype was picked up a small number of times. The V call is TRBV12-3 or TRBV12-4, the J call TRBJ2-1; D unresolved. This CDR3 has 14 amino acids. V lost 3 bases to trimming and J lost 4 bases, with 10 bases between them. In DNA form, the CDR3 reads TGTGCCAGCAGTTTTATAGGTCGGTACAATGAGCAGTTCTTC. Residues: CASSFIGRYNEQFF.

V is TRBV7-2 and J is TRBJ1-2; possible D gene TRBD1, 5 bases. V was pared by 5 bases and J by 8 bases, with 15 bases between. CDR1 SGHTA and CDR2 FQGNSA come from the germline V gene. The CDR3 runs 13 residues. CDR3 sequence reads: CASSPHQGTGYTF. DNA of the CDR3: TGTGCCAGCAGCCCCCACCAGGGTACAGGCTACACCTTC.

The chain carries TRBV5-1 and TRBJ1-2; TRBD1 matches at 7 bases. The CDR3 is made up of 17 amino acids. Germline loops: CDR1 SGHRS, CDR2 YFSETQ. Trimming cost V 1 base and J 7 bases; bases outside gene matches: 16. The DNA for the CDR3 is TGCGCCAGCAGCTTGATTAATGCAGGCAGGGGGGGATCTGGCTACACCTTC. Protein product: CASSLINAGRGGSGYTF.

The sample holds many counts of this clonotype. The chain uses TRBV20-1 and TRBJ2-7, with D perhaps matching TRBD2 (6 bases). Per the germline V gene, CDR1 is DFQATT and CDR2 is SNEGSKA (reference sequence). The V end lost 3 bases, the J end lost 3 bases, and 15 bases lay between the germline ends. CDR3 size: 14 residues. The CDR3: CSARILGGNYEQYF. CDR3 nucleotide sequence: TGCAGTGCTAGGATCTTGGGGGGAAACTACGAGCAGTACTTC.

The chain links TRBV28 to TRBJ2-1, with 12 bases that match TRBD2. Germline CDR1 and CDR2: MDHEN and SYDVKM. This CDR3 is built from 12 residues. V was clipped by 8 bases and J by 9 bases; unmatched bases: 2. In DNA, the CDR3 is TGTGCCAGCCTAGCGGGGGGGATTGAGCAGTTCTTC. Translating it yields CASLAGGIEQFF.

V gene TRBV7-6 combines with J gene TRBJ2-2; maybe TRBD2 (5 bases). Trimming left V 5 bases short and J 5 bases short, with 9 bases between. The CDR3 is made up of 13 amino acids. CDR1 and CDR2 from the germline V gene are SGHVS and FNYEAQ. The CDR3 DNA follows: TGTGCCAGCAGCGATAGCGTAACCGGGGAGCTGTTTTTT. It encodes CASSDSVTGELFF.

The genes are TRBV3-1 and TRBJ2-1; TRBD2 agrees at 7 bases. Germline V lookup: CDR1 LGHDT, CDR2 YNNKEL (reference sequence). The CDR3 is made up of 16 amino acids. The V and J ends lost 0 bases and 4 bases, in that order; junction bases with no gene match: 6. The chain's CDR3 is CASSQDPSGLYNEQFF. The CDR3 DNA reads TGTGCCAGCAGCCAAGACCCTAGCGGACTGTACAATGAGCAGTTCTTC.

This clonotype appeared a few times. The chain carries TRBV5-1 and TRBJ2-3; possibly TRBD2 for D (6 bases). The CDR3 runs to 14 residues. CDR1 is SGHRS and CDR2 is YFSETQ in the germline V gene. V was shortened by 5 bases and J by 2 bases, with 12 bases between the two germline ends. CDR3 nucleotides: TGCGCCAGCAGTACGGGGGAAACCACAGATACGCAGTATTTT. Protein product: CASSTGETTDTQYF.